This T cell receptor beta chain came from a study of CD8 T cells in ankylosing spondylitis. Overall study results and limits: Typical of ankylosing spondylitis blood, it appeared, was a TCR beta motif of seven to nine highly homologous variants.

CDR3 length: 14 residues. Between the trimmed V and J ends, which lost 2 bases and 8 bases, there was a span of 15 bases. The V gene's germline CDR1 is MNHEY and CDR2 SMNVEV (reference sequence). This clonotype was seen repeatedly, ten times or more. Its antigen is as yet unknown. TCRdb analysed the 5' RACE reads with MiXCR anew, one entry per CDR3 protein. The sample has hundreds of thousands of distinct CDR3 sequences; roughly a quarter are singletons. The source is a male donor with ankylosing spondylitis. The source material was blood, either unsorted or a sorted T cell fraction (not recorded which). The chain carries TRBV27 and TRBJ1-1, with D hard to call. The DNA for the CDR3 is TGTGCCAGCAGTTTACTGGCGCCAAGGCCGGAAGCTTTCTTT. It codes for CASSLLAPRPEAFF.